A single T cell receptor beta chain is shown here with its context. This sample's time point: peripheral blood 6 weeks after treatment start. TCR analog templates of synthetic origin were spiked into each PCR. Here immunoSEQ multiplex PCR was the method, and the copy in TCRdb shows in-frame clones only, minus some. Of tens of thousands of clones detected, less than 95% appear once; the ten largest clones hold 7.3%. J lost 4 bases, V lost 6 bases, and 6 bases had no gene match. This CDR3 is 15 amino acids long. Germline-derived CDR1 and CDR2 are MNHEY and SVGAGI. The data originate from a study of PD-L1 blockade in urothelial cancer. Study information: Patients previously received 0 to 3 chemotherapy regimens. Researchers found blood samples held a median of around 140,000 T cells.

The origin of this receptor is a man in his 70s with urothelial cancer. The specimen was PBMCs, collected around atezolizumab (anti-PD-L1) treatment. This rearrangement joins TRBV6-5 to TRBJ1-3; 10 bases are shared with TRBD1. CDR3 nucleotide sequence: TGTGCCAGCAGACCGACAGGGGGCCGAGGAAACACCATATATTTT. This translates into CASRPTGGRGNTIYF.